The subject of this entry is one T cell receptor (beta chain). Per the germline V gene, CDR1 is SEHNR and CDR2 is FQNEAQ (reference sequence). This CDR3 has 16 amino acids. Trimming pared 4 bases from V and 7 bases from J, leaving 20 bases between. The sample belongs to a study of blood T cell repertoires in COVID-19. While infection was still active, Seattle patients were enrolled and then followed longitudinally. The protocol was immunoSEQ multiplex PCR, while the TCRdb copy is restricted to in-frame clones and leaves out a portion. The sample lists about 130,000 clones, approximately 86% occurring once.

The sample comprised peripheral blood. The origin of this receptor is a woman in her sixties or seventies with COVID-19, enrolled during active disease. V and J are TRBV7-9 and TRBJ1-5; no reliable D call. The CDR3 protein is CASSSEVAGFSQPQHF. The CDR3 nucleotides are TGTGCCAGCAGCTCAGAGGTAGCGGGGTTCAGCCAGCCCCAGCATTTT. The full variable domain, with the rest looked up from reference TRBV7-9 and TRBJ1-5, is DTGVSQNPRHKITKRGQNVTFRCDPISEHNRLYWYRQTLGQGPEFLTYFQNEAQLEKSRLLSDRFSAERPKGSFSTLEIQRTEQGDSAMYLCASSSEVAGFSQPQHFGDGTRLSIL.